One sample yielded the 32 T cell receptor beta chains listed below, sequenced in a study of glioma-infiltrating T cells. Using RNA template, CDR3s of TCR alpha and beta were amplified with iRepertoire arm-PCR. Via MiXCR, TCRdb re-called the multiplex PCR reads, giving one row per CDR3 protein. The sample consists of thousands of distinct CDR3 sequences, approximately 30% of them appearing once. Sequences were obtained from glioma tissue, nonneoplastic brain tissue, or PBMCs (not recorded which). All receptors derive from a human donor with low-grade glioma or glioblastoma, undergoing nonglioma brain surgery, or in good health (not recorded which).

Concerning this clonotype: A much larger clone sits a single nucleotide away, making a read error possible. The chain has TRBV11-2 and TRBJ2-3, with 8 positions matching TRBD2. This CDR3 comprises 15 residues. The germline V gene encodes CDR1 SGHAT and CDR2 FQNNGV. The CDR3 DNA follows: TGTGCCATCAGCTTAGCGGTAGCGGGAAGGAATACGCAGTATTTT. It specifies CAISLAVAGRNTQYF.

This clonotype was counted a single time. The chain joins TRBV27 to TRBJ1-5; the D gene is possibly TRBD1 (6 bases). The germline V and J ends were trimmed by 4 bases and 8 bases, with 15 bases remaining between them. This CDR3 spans 14 amino acids. CDR1 and CDR2 from the germline V gene are MNHEY and SMNVEV (reference sequence). The CDR3: CASSYRVKNKPQHF. DNA for the CDR3: TGTGCCAGCAGTTACAGGGTGAAAAATAAGCCCCAGCATTTT.

This clonotype is deemed medium-sized. The chain joins TRBV7-2 to TRBJ2-5; D ambiguous. The germline V gene has CDR1 SGHTA and CDR2 FQGNSA. Trimming took 5 bases from V and 3 from J, leaving 10 bases between them. This CDR3 spans 13 amino acids. CDR3: CASSPPNEETQYF. CDR3 bases: TGTGCCAGCAGCCCCCCTAATGAAGAGACCCAGTACTTC.

This clonotype is termed medium-sized. V and J are TRBV28 and TRBJ2-7, with 7 bases aligning to TRBD1. Germline V lookup: CDR1 MDHEN, CDR2 SYDVKM. The CDR3 contains 13 residues. The trim removed 8 bases at V and 3 bases at J, leaving 7 bases unmatched. In DNA, the CDR3 is TGTGCCAGCTCACCGGGACAGCTCTACGAGCAGTACTTC. As protein: CASSPGQLYEQYF.

This clonotype is categorized as medium-sized. This chain connects TRBV6-1 to TRBJ2-2, with D possibly being TRBD2 (5 bases). Germline CDR1 reads MNHNS; CDR2 reads SASEGT. CDR3 size: 16 residues. V gave up 10 bases and J gave up 3 bases, with 21 bases separating them. CDR3 sequence: CATALAGGADTGELFF. The DNA for the CDR3 is TGTGCCACGGCCCTAGCCGGAGGTGCCGACACCGGGGAGCTGTTTTTT.

This clonotype ranks as medium-sized. CDR3 protein: CASSATSGPPRFF. CDR3 nucleotide sequence: TGTGCCAGCAGTGCGACTAGCGGGCCCCCCCGTTTCTTC. V gene TRBV27 combines with J gene TRBJ2-1, with 10 nucleotides matching TRBD2. Trimming took 5 bases from V and 16 from J; bases not matched to a gene: 11. Looked up from germline, CDR1 is MNHEY and CDR2 is SMNVEV (reference sequence). The CDR3 has 13 residues.

This clonotype appeared many times. This rearrangement joins TRBV5-1 to TRBJ2-5, with TRBD2 matching 8 bases. The trim removed 0 bases at V and 5 bases at J, leaving 12 bases unmatched. The CDR3 has 17 amino acids. Per the germline V gene, CDR1 is SGHRS and CDR2 is YFSETQ. The CDR3 sequence is CASSLASSREVRETQYF. CDR3 bases: TGCGCCAGCAGCTTGGCCAGTTCGCGGGAGGTACGGGAGACCCAGTACTTC.

This clonotype was detected ten times or more. CDR3 amino acids: CASSLNDNEQFF. CDR3 in DNA: TGTGCCAGCAGTTTAAATGACAATGAGCAGTTCTTC. J is TRBJ2-1 and V is TRBV28; D unresolved. This CDR3 comprises 12 residues. The germline V gene has CDR1 MDHEN and CDR2 SYDVKM. V lost 2 bases to trimming and J lost 5 bases, with 4 bases between them.

This clonotype appeared many times. The chain couples TRBV11-2 to TRBJ1-2; no clear D gene. V lost 6 bases and J 7 bases, leaving 15 bases between the germline ends. This CDR3 contains 13 residues. Germline loops: CDR1 SGHAT, CDR2 FQNNGV. The CDR3 coding sequence is TGTGCCAGCAGGATAGAGTCGTCTGGTGGCTACACCTTC. Translated, it gives CASRIESSGGYTF.

This clonotype has more than one count but fewer than ten. The chain is built from TRBV30 and TRBJ1-6; no definite D call. This CDR3 region has 14 residues. V lost 1 base and J 9 bases, leaving 13 bases between the germline ends. CDR1 and CDR2 (germline): GTSNPN, SVGIG (reference sequence). The CDR3 sequence is CAWSGGSQGSPLHF. CDR3 in DNA: TGTGCCTGGAGTGGAGGCAGCCAAGGTTCACCCCTCCACTTT.

There are many counts of this clonotype. The gene calls are TRBV2 and TRBJ1-1, with unresolved D. V lost 7 bases and J 6 bases, leaving 15 bases between the germline ends. Germline V gene data show CDR1 as SNHLY and CDR2 as FYNNEI. The CDR3 length is 13 residues. The CDR3 sequence: CASTGSRVAEAFF. CDR3 DNA sequence: TGTGCCAGCACCGGGTCCCGGGTCGCTGAAGCTTTCTTT.

The CDR3 protein is CASSLGDTNIQYF. CDR3 in DNA: TGTGCCAGCAGTTTGGGGGATACGAACATTCAGTACTTC. The chain carries TRBV28 and TRBJ2-4; possibly TRBD1 or TRBD2 for D (5 bases each). Trimming cost V 3 bases and J 7 bases, with 10 bases left between them. Germline lookup yields CDR1 MDHEN and CDR2 SYDVKM. CDR3 length: 13 residues.

Remarks on this clonotype: The junction departs from germline at one end; a sequencing error may be responsible. The chain combines TRBV6-6 with TRBJ1-3; D gene unclear. The CDR3 loop spans 16 amino acids. Looked up from germline, CDR1 is MNHNY and CDR2 is SVGAGI (reference sequence). In DNA form, the CDR3 reads TGTGCCAGCAGTTACTCTATCCGAAGCGACGGAAACCCCCTCCATTTT. Its translation is CASSYSIRSDGNPLHF.

In this sample, this clonotype turned up many times. The chain joins TRBV14 to TRBJ2-5; the D is unclear. The germline V and J ends were trimmed by 1 base and 4 bases, with 4 bases remaining between them. Germline V gene sequence: CDR1 SGHDN, CDR2 FVKESK. The CDR3 spans 12 residues. The CDR3 reads CASSQASETQYF. As DNA, the CDR3 is TGTGCCAGCAGCCAAGCATCAGAGACCCAGTACTTC.

This clonotype was counted ten times or more. The chain employs TRBV7-9 and TRBJ2-7; perhaps TRBD1 as D (6 bases). V gave up 6 bases and J gave up 7 bases, with 13 bases separating them. This CDR3 comprises 12 residues. Germline V CDR1 and CDR2: SEHNR, FQNEAQ (reference sequence). In DNA form, the CDR3 reads TGTGCCAGCAGTACGACAGGATTGGAGCAGTACTTC. It codes for CASSTTGLEQYF.

This clonotype came up many times. The chain links TRBV11-2 to TRBJ2-7; TRBD2 is a possible D gene (5 bases). Germline-derived CDR1 and CDR2 are SGHAT and FQNNGV. CDR3 length equals 14 residues. V lost 6 bases and J lost 0, with 12 bases in between. This chain's CDR3 is CASRVSRASYEQYF. The CDR3 nucleotides read TGTGCCAGCAGGGTATCGAGGGCCTCCTACGAGCAGTACTTC.

This clonotype came up many times. This chain uses TRBV7-9 with TRBJ1-2, with 7 bases lining up with TRBD1. Germline CDR1 is SEHNR and CDR2 is FQNEAQ (reference sequence). The CDR3 spans 13 residues. J lost 8 bases, V lost 5 bases, and 8 bases had no gene match. In DNA, the CDR3 is TGTGCCAGCAGCGCACAGGGGTTACAGGGCTACACCTTC. Its protein product is CASSAQGLQGYTF.

This clonotype has a count of ten or more. The gene calls are TRBV29-1 and TRBJ1-1, with D hard to call. CDR1 SQVTM and CDR2 ANQGSEA come from the germline V gene. V dropped 6 bases and J dropped 3 bases, with 17 bases sitting between them. The CDR3 has 14 residues. CDR3 region: CSVETWTAHTEAFF. CDR3 in DNA: TGCAGCGTGGAGACTTGGACCGCGCACACTGAAGCTTTCTTT.

This clonotype was counted at least ten times. The rearrangement joins TRBV29-1 to TRBJ1-3, with TRBD1 matching 7 bases. V dropped 4 bases and J dropped 0; count of bases not matched to a gene: 9. CDR1 is SQVTM, CDR2 ANQGSEA, per germline. The CDR3 spans 16 residues. Here the CDR3 DNA reads TGCAGCGTTGTCCGAAGGGACAGCAGCTCTGGAAACACCATATATTTT. It is translated as CSVVRRDSSSGNTIYF.

In this sample, this clonotype turned up a few times. A much larger clone differs from this one at a single base, so this may be a read error. The chain links TRBV5-1 to TRBJ2-5; a weak D match, TRBD1 (6 bases). V was cut by 4 bases and J by 8 bases, with 21 bases left in between. Germline CDR1 reads SGHRS; CDR2 reads YFSETQ. The CDR3 sequence is 15 residues long. The CDR3, as DNA: TGCGCCAGCAGCCCAGTCGCCAGGGGACAACGAACCCAGTACTTC. Translated: CASSPVARGQRTQYF. Full variable domain (outside the CDR3, taken from reference TRBV5-1 and TRBJ2-5): KAGVTQTPRYLIKTRGQQVTLSCSPISGHRSVSWYQQTPGQGLQFLFEYFSETQRNKGNFPGRFSGRQFSNSRSEMNVSTLELGDSALYLCASSPVARGQRTQYFGPGTRLLVL.

On this clonotype: The junction differs from germline at one of its ends, possibly a read error. The chain recombines TRBV11-3 with TRBJ1-1; unclear D gene. The CDR3 totals 15 residues. Germline CDR1 SGHNT, CDR2 YENEEA. The CDR3 loop reads CAGSSAFGPNTEVFF. CDR3 bases: TGTGCCGGCAGCTCAGCATTTGGTCCGAACACTGAAGTTTTCTTT.

The table lists this clonotype with many counts. The chain has TRBV12-3 or TRBV12-4 and TRBJ2-1; 9 positions match TRBD1. This CDR3 has 13 residues. V shed 3 bases, J shed 10 bases, and the junction held 4 bases outside the gene matches. This CDR3 reads CASSLGQGGEQFF. In DNA form, the CDR3 reads TGTGCCAGCAGTTTGGGACAGGGTGGGGAGCAGTTCTTC.

This clonotype was seen ten or more times. The rearrangement joins TRBV3-1 to TRBJ1-1; D not certain. With 0 bases removed from V and 11 bases from J, the gap between germline ends came to 16 bases. This CDR3 contains 14 residues. The germline V gene has CDR1 LGHDT and CDR2 YNNKEL (reference sequence). The CDR3 sequence is CASSQDQVWVLAFF. The CDR3 bases are TGTGCCAGCAGCCAAGATCAGGTCTGGGTTTTGGCTTTCTTT.

The genes are TRBV7-2 and TRBJ2-5; TRBD2 is a possible D gene (6 bases). Germline V gene lookup returns CDR1 SGHTA and CDR2 FQGNSA. Trimming pared 4 bases from V and 7 bases from J, leaving 25 bases between. CDR3 length: 17 residues. CDR3 amino acids: CASSSIPPGQGGSTQYF. CDR3 bases: TGTGCCAGCAGCTCGATACCCCCGGGCCAGGGAGGTTCGACCCAGTACTTC.

As for this clonotype: Lacking the conserved final phenylalanine or tryptophan, this CDR3 likely reflects a read error. No DNA is shown, since the ends of the CDR3 on it are uncertain; the CDR3 is the one TCRdb lists. The V and J genes are TRBV20-1 and TRBJ1-1; the D call of TRBD1 is as the table states it, not checked on the DNA. Germline V gives CDR1 DFQATT, CDR2 SNEGSKA (reference sequence). The CDR3 has 13 residues if both end residues are counted. CDR3 sequence: CSARDSQGTEAFG.

The table lists this clonotype with many counts. The rearrangement joins TRBV19 to TRBJ2-1; the match to TRBD1 covers 10 bases. CDR3 size: 15 residues. J was trimmed by 10 bases and V by 5 bases; bases with no gene match: 11. The germline V gene has CDR1 LNHDA and CDR2 SQIVND (reference sequence). The CDR3 bases are TGTGCCAGTAGTTTGGGACAGGGGAAGGTAGGGGAGCAGTTCTTC. Translating it yields CASSLGQGKVGEQFF.

This clonotype is termed medium-sized (0.01 to 0.1%). This chain connects TRBV7-2 to TRBJ2-3, with D perhaps TRBD1 (5 bases). Germline V gives CDR1 SGHTA, CDR2 FQGNSA. V was shortened by 6 bases and J by 4 bases, with 11 bases between the two germline ends. CDR3 length equals 13 residues. The CDR3 DNA sequence: TGTGCCAGCAGAGCCCAGGGTGCAGATACGCAGTATTTT. Protein product: CASRAQGADTQYF. The whole variable domain, filled in from reference TRBV7-2 and TRBJ2-3, reads GAGVSQSPSNKVTEKGKDVELRCDPISGHTALYWYRQSLGQGLEFLIYFQGNSAPDKSGLPSDRFSAERTGGSVSTLTIQRTQQEDSAVYLCASRAQGADTQYFGPGTRLTVL.

The chain links TRBV11-2 to TRBJ1-2; D remains unclear. The CDR3 runs 12 residues. Germline V gives CDR1 SGHAT, CDR2 FQNNGV. CDR3 bases: TGTGTTAGCAGCTACGGTGACTATGGCTACACCTTC. Translating it yields CVSSYGDYGYTF.

This clonotype was detected only a few times. The chain has TRBV27 and TRBJ2-7; maybe TRBD2 (6 bases). The CDR3 has 13 amino acids. CDR1 and CDR2 (germline): MNHEY, SMNVEV (reference sequence). V lost 3 bases, J lost 7 bases, and 13 bases lay in between. In DNA form, the CDR3 reads TGTGCCAGCAGTTTCCACGGGGGAGGAGAGCAGTACTTC. Residues: CASSFHGGGEQYF.

This clonotype is medium-sized by share. The chain couples TRBV15 to TRBJ1-2; D not resolved. Trimming pared 4 bases from V and 10 bases from J, leaving 16 bases between. This CDR3 contains 13 residues. Germline CDR1 reads LNHNV; CDR2 reads YYDKDF (reference sequence). The DNA for the CDR3 is TGTGCCACCAGCATAACAGAGGACTTGGACTACACCTTC. Translating it yields CATSITEDLDYTF.

In its sample, this clonotype is medium-sized (0.01 to 0.1%). The chain uses TRBV25-1 and TRBJ2-3; D not certain. V gave up 5 bases and J gave up 1 base, with 13 bases separating them. Germline assignment: CDR1 MGHDK and CDR2 SYGVNS. The CDR3 is 15 amino acids. The CDR3 sequence: CASSKSATRTDTQYF. The CDR3 nucleotides read TGTGCCAGCAGTAAAAGTGCAACGCGCACAGATACGCAGTATTTT.

The chain is built from TRBV5-1 and TRBJ2-1; D unclear. Deletions cut 1 base from V and 0 bases from J, with 8 bases between. This CDR3 has 15 amino acids. CDR1 and CDR2 (germline): SGHRS, YFSETQ. The CDR3 loop is CASSLRRTSYNEQFF. The CDR3 nucleotides read TGCGCCAGCAGCTTGAGGCGGACCTCCTACAATGAGCAGTTCTTC.